The entry below gives a single T cell receptor (beta chain) sequence along with its context. Its antigen remains unknown. The data were taken from a study of T cell responses to AZD1222 COVID-19 vaccine. Study-level findings and limits: Researchers took repertoire samples only after the peak T cell response had come. Unmutated variant regions reportedly attract nearly half of all spike-specific TCRs.

Some clones are missing from TCRdb's copy, which holds only in-frame ones; the method was immunoSEQ multiplex PCR. The sample holds some 70,000 clones, approximately 80% seen once. V was clipped by 2 bases and J by 2 bases, with 14 bases between them. Germline CDR1 reads SGHDT; CDR2 reads YYEEEE. The CDR3 is 15 residues long. The specimen comprised peripheral blood, sampled 28 days after the second AZD1222 dose. This chain connects TRBV5-6 to TRBJ2-7, with D perhaps given as TRBD1 or TRBD2 (5 bases each). The sequence was obtained from an adult who received the AZD1222 COVID-19 vaccine. CDR3 amino acids: CASSLGESRPYEQYF. As DNA, the CDR3 is TGTGCCAGCAGCTTAGGGGAGAGCAGACCCTACGAGCAGTACTTC.